Listed below are T cell receptor beta chains from one sample, sequenced in a study of blood T cell repertoires in COVID-19. The assay was immunoSEQ multiplex PCR, and TCRdb's table has in-frame clones only and misses some. This sample has fewer than 300,000 clones, with roughly nine tenths found just once. The specimen sequenced was peripheral blood. Every receptor here comes from a woman aged 25-40 years with COVID-19, enrolled during active disease. Both conserved end residues are part of each CDR3. Fields, in order: CDR3 protein, CDR3 DNA, J gene, D gene, clone size, V gene. The D gene is left open where the match is weak. Where a row states a size, it is once, few, many or the class of an expanded clone; other rows omit it.

CDR3 protein: CASSSRDIGNEQFF
CDR3 DNA: TGTGCCAGCAGCTCCCGGGACATCGGGAATGAGCAGTTCTTC
J gene: TRBJ2-1
D gene: NA
clone size: NA
V gene: TRBV11-3

CDR3 protein: CASAYQGTGANVLTF
CDR3 DNA: TGCGCCAGCGCATACCAGGGAACCGGGGCCAACGTCCTGACTTTC
J gene: TRBJ2-6
D gene: NA
clone size: NA
V gene: TRBV5-1

CDR3 protein: CSASSETYEQYF
CDR3 DNA: TGCAGTGCTAGTTCCGAGACCTACGAGCAGTACTTC
J gene: TRBJ2-7
D gene: NA
clone size: NA
V gene: TRBV20-1

CDR3 protein: CASSPGYGDTQYF
CDR3 DNA: TGTGCCAGCAGTCCAGGGTATGGAGATACGCAGTATTTT
J gene: TRBJ2-3
D gene: NA
clone size: NA
V gene: TRBV6-6

CDR3 protein: CASSMGQGNEKLFF
CDR3 DNA: TGTGCCAGTAGTATGGGACAGGGGAATGAAAAACTGTTTTTT
J gene: TRBJ1-4
D gene: TRBD1
clone size: NA
V gene: TRBV19

CDR3 protein: CASSQLAGGPGNTIYF
CDR3 DNA: TGTGCCAGCAGCCAACTTGCAGGGGGGCCTGGAAACACCATATATTTT
J gene: TRBJ1-3
D gene: TRBD1
clone size: NA
V gene: TRBV14

CDR3 protein: CASSSGWGELFF
CDR3 DNA: TGTGCCAGCAGCTCCGGTTGGGGGGAGCTGTTTTTT
J gene: TRBJ2-2
D gene: NA
clone size: few
V gene: TRBV28

CDR3 protein: CASSPPPAEAYEQYF
CDR3 DNA: TGTGCCAGCAGTCCCCCTCCAGCGGAGGCCTACGAGCAGTACTTC
J gene: TRBJ2-7
D gene: NA
clone size: NA
V gene: TRBV28

CDR3 protein: CASSLFSDQPQHF
CDR3 DNA: TGTGCCAGCAGCTTGTTTAGTGATCAGCCCCAGCATTTT
J gene: TRBJ1-5
D gene: NA
clone size: NA
V gene: TRBV7-6

CDR3 protein: CASSSPPRTGKYQPQHF
CDR3 DNA: TGTGCCAGCAGCTCCCCACCTCGGACAGGGAAGTATCAGCCCCAGCATTTT
J gene: TRBJ1-5
D gene: TRBD1
clone size: once
V gene: TRBV5-8

CDR3 protein: CASSFSGSNTEAFF
CDR3 DNA: TGTGCCAGCAGCTTCTCAGGATCGAACACTGAAGCTTTCTTT
J gene: TRBJ1-1
D gene: NA
clone size: few
V gene: TRBV11-2

CDR3 protein: CASSMAGQGDDGYTF
CDR3 DNA: TGTGCCAGTAGTATGGCTGGGCAGGGGGATGATGGCTACACCTTC
J gene: TRBJ1-2
D gene: TRBD1
clone size: NA
V gene: TRBV19

CDR3 protein: CASSPRTGRFEPQHF
CDR3 DNA: TGTGCCAGCAGCCCACGGACAGGGCGGTTTGAGCCCCAGCATTTT
J gene: TRBJ1-5
D gene: TRBD1
clone size: once
V gene: TRBV4-2

CDR3 protein: CASSPYMGQGAKEYEQYF
CDR3 DNA: TGTGCCAGCAGTCCCTACATGGGACAGGGGGCTAAAGAATACGAGCAGTACTTC
J gene: TRBJ2-7
D gene: TRBD1
clone size: once
V gene: TRBV27

CDR3 protein: CATSESGRTTGELFF
CDR3 DNA: TGTGCCACCAGTGAGAGCGGACGCACAACCGGGGAGCTGTTTTTT
J gene: TRBJ2-2
D gene: NA
clone size: NA
V gene: TRBV24-1

CDR3 protein: CASSEGYRDEAFF
CDR3 DNA: TGTGCCAGCAGTGAAGGTTACAGGGACGAAGCTTTCTTT
J gene: TRBJ1-1
D gene: NA
clone size: NA
V gene: TRBV6-1

CDR3 protein: CASKPGYFGEQFF
CDR3 DNA: TGTGCCAGCAAGCCAGGATACTTTGGGGAGCAGTTCTTC
J gene: TRBJ2-1
D gene: NA
clone size: NA
V gene: TRBV12-3/TRBV12-4

CDR3 protein: CASSLGLYNEQFF
CDR3 DNA: TGTGCCAGCAGCTTAGGACTATACAATGAGCAGTTCTTC
J gene: TRBJ2-1
D gene: NA
clone size: NA
V gene: TRBV7-3

CDR3 protein: CASSARQGNNSPLHF
CDR3 DNA: TGTGCCAGCAGTGCCCGACAGGGCAATAATTCACCCCTCCACTTT
J gene: TRBJ1-6
D gene: TRBD1
clone size: NA
V gene: TRBV2

CDR3 protein: CAWSGQDQPQHF
CDR3 DNA: TGTGCCTGGAGTGGACAGGATCAGCCCCAGCATTTT
J gene: TRBJ1-5
D gene: NA
clone size: NA
V gene: TRBV30

CDR3 protein: CASSLEMTSGIVDTQYF
CDR3 DNA: TGCGCCAGCAGCTTGGAAATGACTAGCGGGATAGTAGATACGCAGTATTTT
J gene: TRBJ2-3
D gene: TRBD2
clone size: NA
V gene: TRBV5-1

CDR3 protein: CASSLGQVYGYTF
CDR3 DNA: TGTGCCAGCAGCTTAGGGCAGGTTTATGGCTACACCTTC
J gene: TRBJ1-2
D gene: NA
clone size: NA
V gene: TRBV7-8

CDR3 protein: CASSEPGTIYGYTF
CDR3 DNA: TGTGCCAGCAGTGAACCCGGGACAATTTATGGCTACACCTTC
J gene: TRBJ1-2
D gene: NA
clone size: few
V gene: TRBV25-1

CDR3 protein: CASSLLGSGSGTETQYF
CDR3 DNA: TGTGCCAGCAGCTTGCTGGGGAGCGGGAGCGGGACAGAGACCCAGTACTTC
J gene: TRBJ2-5
D gene: TRBD2
clone size: once
V gene: TRBV5-6

CDR3 protein: CASTPGLAGGPSSRGTQYF
CDR3 DNA: TGTGCCAGCACCCCGGGACTAGCGGGAGGGCCGTCGTCTAGGGGTACGCAGTATTTT
J gene: TRBJ2-3
D gene: TRBD2
clone size: NA
V gene: TRBV7-9

CDR3 protein: CASSWRLAGGNEQFF
CDR3 DNA: TGTGCCAGCAGCTGGAGACTAGCGGGAGGCAATGAGCAGTTCTTC
J gene: TRBJ2-1
D gene: TRBD2
clone size: NA
V gene: TRBV13

CDR3 protein: CASSQVGRGQETQYF
CDR3 DNA: TGTGCCAGCAGCCAAGTAGGGCGGGGCCAAGAGACCCAGTACTTC
J gene: TRBJ2-5
D gene: NA
clone size: NA
V gene: TRBV3-1/TRBV3-2

CDR3 protein: CASSSGGTAFGYTF
CDR3 DNA: TGCGCCAGCAGCTCGGGAGGGACAGCCTTCGGCTACACCTTC
J gene: TRBJ1-2
D gene: TRBD1
clone size: NA
V gene: TRBV5-1

CDR3 protein: CASSQTGGDTEAFF
CDR3 DNA: TGTGCCAGCAGCCAAACAGGGGGGGATACTGAAGCTTTCTTT
J gene: TRBJ1-1
D gene: TRBD1
clone size: once
V gene: TRBV3-1/TRBV3-2

CDR3 protein: CASSFDRVLYGYTF
CDR3 DNA: TGTGCCAGCAGCTTTGACAGGGTCCTCTATGGCTACACCTTC
J gene: TRBJ1-2
D gene: TRBD1
clone size: NA
V gene: TRBV6-5

CDR3 protein: CAISEGTANQPQHF
CDR3 DNA: TGTGCCATCAGTGAAGGGACAGCCAATCAGCCCCAGCATTTT
J gene: TRBJ1-5
D gene: TRBD1
clone size: NA
V gene: TRBV10-3

CDR3 protein: CASSQRTGTRGNTIYF
CDR3 DNA: TGTGCCAGCAGCCAGAGAACAGGGACGAGAGGAAACACCATATATTTT
J gene: TRBJ1-3
D gene: NA
clone size: once
V gene: TRBV3-1/TRBV3-2

CDR3 protein: CASRRTSGNAYEQYF
CDR3 DNA: TGTGCCAGCAGAAGGACTAGCGGGAATGCCTACGAGCAGTACTTC
J gene: TRBJ2-7
D gene: TRBD2
clone size: NA
V gene: TRBV7-2

CDR3 protein: CASSPAGANVLTF
CDR3 DNA: TGTGCCAGCAGTCCAGCTGGGGCCAACGTCCTGACTTTC
J gene: TRBJ2-6
D gene: NA
clone size: NA
V gene: TRBV7-3

CDR3 protein: CASSENFNEQFF
CDR3 DNA: TGTGCCAGCAGTGAAAACTTCAATGAGCAGTTCTTC
J gene: TRBJ2-1
D gene: NA
clone size: NA
V gene: TRBV25-1

CDR3 protein: CASSSTTISYNSPLHF
CDR3 DNA: TGTGCCAGCAGCTCTACGACAATCTCCTATAATTCACCCCTCCACTTT
J gene: TRBJ1-6
D gene: NA
clone size: NA
V gene: TRBV5-8

CDR3 protein: CASTKGDRIYEQYF
CDR3 DNA: TGTGCCAGCACTAAAGGGGACAGAATCTACGAGCAGTACTTC
J gene: TRBJ2-7
D gene: TRBD1
clone size: NA
V gene: TRBV6-4

CDR3 protein: CASSEAQTGGREQYF
CDR3 DNA: TGTGCCAGCAGTGAAGCTCAGACAGGGGGCCGCGAGCAGTACTTC
J gene: TRBJ2-7
D gene: TRBD1
clone size: NA
V gene: TRBV6-1

CDR3 protein: CASSRRTTSGNGYTF
CDR3 DNA: TGTGCCAGTAGTAGACGCACCACCTCGGGAAATGGCTACACCTTC
J gene: TRBJ1-2
D gene: NA
clone size: NA
V gene: TRBV19

CDR3 protein: CASSGLAGGGGELFF
CDR3 DNA: TGTGCCAGTAGTGGACTAGCTGGAGGGGGCGGGGAGCTGTTTTTT
J gene: TRBJ2-2
D gene: TRBD2
clone size: NA
V gene: TRBV19

CDR3 protein: CATRGSSLYEQYF
CDR3 DNA: TGTGCCACGCGGGGCTCGTCATTATACGAGCAGTACTTC
J gene: TRBJ2-7
D gene: NA
clone size: NA
V gene: TRBV6-5

CDR3 protein: CASSQGWTSYGYTF
CDR3 DNA: TGTGCCAGCAGCCAGGGGTGGACAAGTTATGGCTACACCTTC
J gene: TRBJ1-2
D gene: NA
clone size: NA
V gene: TRBV16

CDR3 protein: CASSEQGAGTEAFF
CDR3 DNA: TGCGCCAGCAGTGAACAGGGGGCCGGCACTGAAGCTTTCTTT
J gene: TRBJ1-1
D gene: TRBD1
clone size: NA
V gene: TRBV10-2

CDR3 protein: CASIRGRDQPQHF
CDR3 DNA: TGTGCCAGCATTAGGGGTCGGGATCAGCCCCAGCATTTT
J gene: TRBJ1-5
D gene: NA
clone size: NA
V gene: TRBV28

CDR3 protein: CASEAGQGKNIQYF
CDR3 DNA: TGTGCCAGTGAAGCGGGACAGGGAAAAAACATTCAGTACTTC
J gene: TRBJ2-4
D gene: TRBD1
clone size: NA
V gene: TRBV25-1

CDR3 protein: CASSFLGGTGELFF
CDR3 DNA: TGTGCCAGCAGTTTTTTGGGGGGCACCGGGGAGCTGTTTTTT
J gene: TRBJ2-2
D gene: NA
clone size: NA
V gene: TRBV28

CDR3 protein: CASSAGTSGWTKETQYF
CDR3 DNA: TGTGCCAGCAGCGCAGGGACTAGCGGTTGGACGAAAGAGACCCAGTACTTC
J gene: TRBJ2-5
D gene: TRBD2
clone size: NA
V gene: TRBV11-3

CDR3 protein: CASSAGQGEYYGYTF
CDR3 DNA: TGTGCCAGCAGCGCCGGACAGGGCGAATACTATGGCTACACCTTC
J gene: TRBJ1-2
D gene: TRBD1
clone size: NA
V gene: TRBV9

CDR3 protein: CASSRSQVEVETQYF
CDR3 DNA: TGTGCCAGCAGCCGCTCGCAGGTGGAAGTCGAGACCCAGTACTTC
J gene: TRBJ2-5
D gene: NA
clone size: NA
V gene: TRBV14